These 25 T cell receptor beta chains came from one sample sequenced in a study of high-grade serous ovarian cancer treatment subgroups. The repertoire was sequenced with immunoSEQ multiplex PCR; TCRdb's copy has only in-frame clones and lacks some. Altogether about 16,000 clones are present, approximately 71% being singletons, with the ten largest covering approximately 4.5%. Tumor tissue was taken before any definitive surgery or chemotherapy was given. Sequenced sample: tumor tissue. The receptors derive from a human donor with high-grade serous ovarian cancer.

The chain employs TRBV10-3 and TRBJ2-7, with 7 bases that match TRBD2. Germline assignment: CDR1 ENHRY and CDR2 SYGVKD. CDR3 length: 16 residues. With V trimmed by 3 bases and J by 2 bases, 10 bases remained unmatched. This chain's CDR3 is CAISDPGKGTTYEQYF. The CDR3 region has the DNA TGTGCCATCAGTGACCCAGGGAAGGGGACTACCTACGAGCAGTACTTC.

In its sample, this clone was seen a few times. V usage is TRBV7-2 and J usage is TRBJ2-5; maybe TRBD2 (6 bases). Germline V gene sequence: CDR1 SGHTA, CDR2 FQGNSA. The CDR3 covers 16 residues. Trimming pared 4 bases from V and 5 bases from J, leaving 20 bases between. CDR3 in amino acids: CASSSTPSAPRETQYF. CDR3 sequence (DNA): TGTGCCAGCAGCTCCACCCCTAGCGCCCCGCGGGAGACCCAGTACTTC.

The chain couples TRBV28 to TRBJ1-6, with D unclear. The CDR3 extends over 17 amino acids. Trimming stripped 5 bases from V and 0 bases from J, with 14 bases between. Germline values: CDR1 MDHEN, CDR2 SYDVKM. The CDR3 reads CASSGRTESSYNSPLHF. In DNA form, the CDR3 reads TGTGCCAGCAGTGGACGGACCGAGAGCTCCTATAATTCACCCCTCCACTTT.

This clone was counted between two and nine times. The chain joins TRBV4-2 to TRBJ1-2; D is unclear. From germline, CDR1 is LGHNA and CDR2 YNFKEQ. Trimming cost V 0 bases and J 4 bases, with 12 bases left between them. The CDR3 runs to 15 residues. CDR3 sequence reads: CASSQDHPSFYGYTF. In nucleotides, the CDR3 is TGTGCCAGCAGCCAAGATCATCCAAGCTTCTATGGCTACACCTTC.

The DNA of the CDR3 is TGTGCCAGCAGTTACTATGGGGTTTATGGCACAGATACGCAGTATTTT. Its translation is CASSYYGVYGTDTQYF. V and J are TRBV6-5 and TRBJ2-3; no clear D gene. The V and J ends lost 1 base and 1 base respectively, with 12 bases between them. Per the germline V gene, CDR1 is MNHEY and CDR2 is SVGAGI. The CDR3 has 16 amino acids.

This clone showed up just a few times. V usage is TRBV13 and J usage is TRBJ1-5; TRBD1 matches 9 bases. This CDR3 region has 16 residues. Germline loops: CDR1 PRHDT, CDR2 FYEKMQ (reference sequence). Trimming at V came to 5 bases and at J to 7 bases, leaving 12 bases not matched to a gene. In nucleotides, the CDR3 is TGTGCCAGCAGCCTCGGGACAGGGTCAGGCAGCCAGCCCCAGCATTTT. This codes for CASSLGTGSGSQPQHF.

Worth noting for this clone: An end of the junction differs from the germline gene, which may be a read error. V and J are TRBV7-7 and TRBJ2-6; 7 bases are shared with TRBD1. The CDR3 is 15 residues long. Germline CDR1 and CDR2: SSHAT and FNYEAQ (reference sequence). The CDR3 DNA follows: TGTGCTAGCAGCCCCAGGGGGACTGGGGCCAACGTCCTGACTTTC. Translating it yields CASSPRGTGANVLTF.

V usage is TRBV29-1 and J usage is TRBJ1-2; possibly TRBD1 for D (5 bases). Germline V CDR1 and CDR2: SQVTM, ANQGSEA. V lost 5 bases and J lost 7, with 11 bases in between. This CDR3 is built from 11 residues. The CDR3 loop reads CSVSRDFGYTF. Here the CDR3 DNA reads TGCAGCGTTAGCCGGGACTTTGGCTACACCTTC. Together with reference TRBV29-1 and TRBJ1-2, the CDR3 gives the full variable domain: SAVISQKPSRDICQRGTSLTIQCQVDSQVTMMFWYRQQPGQSLTLIATANQGSEATYESGFVIDKFPISRPNLTFSTLTVSNMSPEDSSIYLCSVSRDFGYTFGSGTRLTVV.

The rearrangement links TRBV9 to TRBJ2-2; 8 bases align to TRBD1. From germline, CDR1 is SGDLS and CDR2 YYNGEE. Losses at the gene ends were 1 base for V and 5 bases for J; bases not matched to a gene: 13. The CDR3 sequence is 18 residues long. The CDR3 region has the DNA TGTGCCAGCAGCGTACCTAAGACAGGGGCCGGGCGAACCGGGGAGCTGTTTTTT. This encodes CASSVPKTGAGRTGELFF. Full variable domain (rest looked up from reference TRBV9 and TRBJ2-2): DSGVTQTPKHLITATGQRVTLRCSPRSGDLSVYWYQQSLDQGLQFLIQYYNGEERAKGNILERFSAQQFPDLHSELNLSSLELGDSALYFCASSVPKTGAGRTGELFFGEGSRLTVL.

Only a few counts were recorded for this clone. The chain combines TRBV14 with TRBJ2-5; D not resolved. This CDR3 is 13 amino acids long. V lost 2 bases and J 7 bases, leaving 11 bases between the germline ends. CDR1 and CDR2 from the germline V gene are SGHDN and FVKESK. The CDR3 DNA is TGTGCCAGCAGCCAAACCGAACTAATGACCCAGTACTTC. Residues: CASSQTELMTQYF.

V gene TRBV20-1 combines with J gene TRBJ2-1; D uncertain. Trimming left V 3 bases short and J 7 bases short, with 7 bases between. Germline V CDR1 and CDR2: DFQATT, SNEGSKA (reference sequence). This CDR3 comprises 11 residues. The CDR3 region has the DNA TGCAGTGCTAGTCAGTCGAATGAGCAGTTCTTC. This codes for CSASQSNEQFF.

This sequence joins TRBV6-5 and TRBJ2-7, with D perhaps matching TRBD1 or TRBD2 (5 bases each). This CDR3 has 12 residues. Trimming left V 10 bases short and J 2 bases short, with 12 bases between. Per the germline V gene, CDR1 is MNHEY and CDR2 is SVGAGI. The chain's CDR3 is CATWDGTYEQYF. DNA of the CDR3: TGTGCCACCTGGGACGGAACCTACGAGCAGTACTTC.

The chain recombines TRBV5-5 with TRBJ2-5, with D maybe TRBD2 (5 bases). Germline CDR1 SGHKS, CDR2 YYEKEE (reference sequence). The CDR3 runs 14 residues. V was pared by 4 bases and J by 5 bases, with 15 bases between. This CDR3 reads CASSPGSTRETQYF. In nucleotides, the CDR3 is TGTGCCAGCAGCCCGGGGTCTACCCGGGAGACCCAGTACTTC. Combining the CDR3 with reference TRBV5-5 and TRBJ2-5 gives the whole variable domain DAGVTQSPTHLIKTRGQQVTLRCSPISGHKSVSWYQQVLGQGPQFIFQYYEKEERGRGNFPDRFSARQFPNYSSELNVNALLLGDSALYLCASSPGSTRETQYFGPGTRLLVL.

The CDR3 sequence: CASSEGRLYYGYTF. The CDR3 DNA sequence: TGTGCCAGCAGTGAGGGTCGGCTCTATTATGGCTACACCTTC. The rearrangement joins TRBV2 to TRBJ1-2; D gene uncertain. V dropped 3 bases and J dropped 5 bases, with 13 bases sitting between them. The CDR3 is made up of 14 amino acids. The germline gives CDR1 SNHLY, CDR2 FYNNEI.

This clone has a handful of counts. The chain carries TRBV7-9 and TRBJ1-4; D unresolved. Germline CDR1 SEHNR, CDR2 FQNEAQ (reference sequence). The CDR3 spans 16 residues. Deletions cut 2 bases from V and 6 bases from J, with 16 bases between. CDR3 DNA sequence: TGTGCCAGCAGCTTACAACTCGCTGGGCGGTATGAAAAACTGTTTTTT. Its protein is CASSLQLAGRYEKLFF.

This clone was seen a single time. The rearrangement links TRBV2 to TRBJ2-3; weak D call: TRBD2 (6 bases). V was shortened by 6 bases and J by 1 base, with 8 bases between the two germline ends. Looked up from germline, CDR1 is SNHLY and CDR2 is FYNNEI. The CDR3 length is 13 residues. The CDR3 here is CASRGGGTDTQYF. CDR3 in DNA: TGTGCCAGCAGGGGCGGGGGCACAGATACGCAGTATTTT.

This clone was counted once. CDR3 DNA: TGTGCCAGCAGGCAGACTAGCGGCAACACCGGGGAGCTGTTTTTT. It specifies CASRQTSGNTGELFF. The V and J genes are TRBV7-3 and TRBJ2-2, with 9 nucleotides matching TRBD2. With 6 bases clipped from V and 2 bases from J, the junction kept 4 bases outside the gene matches. Per germline, CDR1 SGHTA and CDR2 FQGTGA. The CDR3 runs to 15 residues.

J is TRBJ1-1 and V is TRBV7-3; the D gene is possibly TRBD1 (5 bases). The CDR3 is 14 residues long. CDR1 is SGHTA and CDR2 is FQGTGA in the germline V gene. Trimming removed 5 bases from V and 9 bases from J, with 19 bases in between. The CDR3 nucleotides are TGTGCCAGCAGCCCTACCGGGGGGGTTGGACAAGCTTTCTTT. This sequence encodes CASSPTGGVGQAFF.

The V and J genes are TRBV6-1 and TRBJ2-7; no definite D call. The CDR3 contains 16 residues. V gave up 3 bases and J gave up 8 bases, with 23 bases separating them. Germline V gene sequence: CDR1 MNHNS, CDR2 SASEGT. For the CDR3, the DNA is TGTGCCAGCAGTGATCCAATTTCAGGTCCCACTCCGCAGCAGTACTTC. Its protein product is CASSDPISGPTPQQYF.

The CDR3 loop is CASSSSAISGNTIYF. CDR3 nucleotide sequence: TGTGCCAGCAGCTCCAGCGCCATCTCCGGAAACACCATATATTTT. The chain couples TRBV9 to TRBJ1-3; D is unclear. This CDR3 is 15 amino acids long. Germline-derived CDR1 and CDR2 are SGDLS and YYNGEE. Trimming stripped 4 bases from V and 4 bases from J, with 15 bases between.

The chain couples TRBV9 to TRBJ1-1; 10 nucleotides line up with TRBD1. With V trimmed by 4 bases and J by 8 bases, 11 bases remained unmatched. The germline CDR1 and CDR2 sequences are SGDLS and YYNGEE. The CDR3 is made up of 15 amino acids. For the CDR3, the DNA is TGTGCCAGCAGCTCACGGACAGGGGGTCGGACGGAAGCTTTCTTT. Residues: CASSSRTGGRTEAFF. Together with reference TRBV9 and TRBJ1-1, the CDR3 gives the full variable domain: DSGVTQTPKHLITATGQRVTLRCSPRSGDLSVYWYQQSLDQGLQFLIQYYNGEERAKGNILERFSAQQFPDLHSELNLSSLELGDSALYFCASSSRTGGRTEAFFGQGTRLTVV.

The J gene is TRBJ1-1, the V gene TRBV19; D is unclear. V shed 3 bases and J shed 6 bases, with 14 bases lying between them. Germline V gene lookup returns CDR1 LNHDA and CDR2 SQIVND (reference sequence). CDR3 length: 14 residues. The CDR3 loop is CASSMAQFLSEAFF. The DNA for the CDR3 is TGTGCCAGTAGTATGGCGCAGTTTTTGTCTGAAGCTTTCTTT.

V is TRBV5-1 and J is TRBJ2-7, with TRBD1 matching over 12 bases. The V gene's germline CDR1 is SGHRS and CDR2 YFSETQ. There are 15 residues in the CDR3. The V segment lost 1 base and the J segment 7 bases; nucleotides outside the gene matches: 6. CDR3 sequence: CASSLRGQGAQEQYF. For the CDR3, the DNA is TGCGCCAGCAGCTTGAGGGGACAGGGGGCGCAGGAGCAGTACTTC.

The sample holds a few counts of this clone. The chain carries TRBV4-1 and TRBJ1-6; D gene unclear. Germline assignment: CDR1 MGHRA and CDR2 YSYEKL. The germline V and J ends were trimmed by 1 base and 6 bases, with 22 bases remaining between them. There are 19 residues in the CDR3. CDR3 loop: CASSQGTTAERLGNSPLHF. CDR3 nucleotides: TGCGCCAGCAGCCAAGGGACGACGGCGGAGCGCTTGGGTAATTCACCCCTCCACTTT.

This chain links TRBV7-2 with TRBJ2-1, with 8 bases matching TRBD1. Losses at the gene ends were 3 bases for V and 5 bases for J; bases not matched to a gene: 3. Germline V gene data show CDR1 as SGHTA and CDR2 as FQGNSA. This CDR3 has 14 amino acids. For the CDR3, the DNA is TGTGCCAGCAGCTTGCGACAGGGGAACAATGAGCAGTTCTTC. Amino acids: CASSLRQGNNEQFF.